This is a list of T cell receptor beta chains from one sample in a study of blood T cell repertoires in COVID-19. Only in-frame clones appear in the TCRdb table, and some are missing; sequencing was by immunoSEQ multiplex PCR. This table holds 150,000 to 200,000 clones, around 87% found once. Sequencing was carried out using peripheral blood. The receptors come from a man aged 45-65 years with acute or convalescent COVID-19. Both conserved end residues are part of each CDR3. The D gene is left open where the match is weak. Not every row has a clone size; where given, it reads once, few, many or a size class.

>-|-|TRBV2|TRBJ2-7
CAVEGNAYEQYF
TGTGCTGTGGAGGGAAATGCCTACGAGCAGTACTTC
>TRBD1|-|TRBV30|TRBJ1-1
CAWSETLRGRRTEAFF
TGTGCCTGGAGTGAGACCCTCAGGGGGCGCAGGACTGAAGCTTTCTTT
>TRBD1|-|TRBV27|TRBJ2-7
CASSFQGAYNEQYF
TGTGCCAGCAGTTTTCAGGGGGCGTACAACGAGCAGTACTTC
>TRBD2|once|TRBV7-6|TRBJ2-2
CASSLIRGGGAAGELFF
TGTGCCAGCAGCTTAATAAGAGGCGGGGGGGCCGCCGGGGAGCTGTTTTTT
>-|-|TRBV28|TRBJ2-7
CASSLQGLRYEQYF
TGTGCCAGCAGTTTGCAGGGTTTGCGCTACGAGCAGTACTTC
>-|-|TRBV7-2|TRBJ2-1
CASSFPAGGKEQFF
TGTGCCAGCAGCTTTCCGGCGGGCGGCAAGGAGCAGTTCTTC
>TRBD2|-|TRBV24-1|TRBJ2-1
CATSSITSGNNEQFF
TGTGCCACCAGTTCGATCACTAGCGGGAACAATGAGCAGTTCTTC
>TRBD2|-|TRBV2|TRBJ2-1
CASSKGRGLAGANEQFF
TGTGCCAGCAGTAAAGGACGGGGACTAGCGGGAGCCAATGAGCAGTTCTTC
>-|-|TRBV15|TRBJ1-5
CATSRDNIGRGQPQHF
TGTGCCACCAGCAGAGACAATATTGGGAGGGGTCAGCCCCAGCATTTT
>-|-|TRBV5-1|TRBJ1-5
CASSPDYSNQPQHF
TGCGCCAGCAGCCCGGACTATAGCAATCAGCCCCAGCATTTT
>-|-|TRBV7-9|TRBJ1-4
CASSLGGRNEKLFF
TGTGCCAGCAGCTTAGGAGGGAGAAATGAAAAACTGTTTTTT
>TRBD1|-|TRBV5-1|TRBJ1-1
CASSFKGQGFTEAFF
TGCGCCAGCAGCTTTAAGGGACAGGGATTTACTGAAGCTTTCTTT
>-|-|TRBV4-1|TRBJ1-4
CASSQLSGSPEKLFF
TGCGCCAGCAGCCAATTGTCAGGCTCCCCAGAAAAACTGTTTTTT
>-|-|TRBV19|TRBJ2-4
CASSIGLTLAKNIQYF
TGTGCCAGTAGTATAGGGCTTACGCTAGCCAAAAACATTCAGTACTTC
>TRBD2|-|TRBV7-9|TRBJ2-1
CASSPRGGHEQFF
TGTGCCAGCAGCCCTCGGGGGGGCCATGAGCAGTTCTTC
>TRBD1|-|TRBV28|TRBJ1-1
CASSLSRTGQAFF
TGTGCCAGCAGTTTATCGAGGACAGGGCAAGCTTTCTTT
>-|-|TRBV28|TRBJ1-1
CASSLRGGVSTEAFF
TGTGCCAGCAGTTTAAGAGGGGGTGTGAGCACTGAAGCTTTCTTT
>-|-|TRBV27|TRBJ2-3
CASSKVSADTQYF
TGTGCCAGCAGTAAAGTATCGGCAGATACGCAGTATTTT
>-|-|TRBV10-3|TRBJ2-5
CAPQGETQYF
TGTGCCCCCCAGGGGGAGACCCAGTACTTC
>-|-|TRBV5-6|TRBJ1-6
CASSLSTVGSPLHF
TGTGCCAGCAGCTTGTCGACAGTCGGTTCACCCCTCCACTTT
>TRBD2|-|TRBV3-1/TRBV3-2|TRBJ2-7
CASSPGLAGVEQYF
TGTGCCAGCAGCCCGGGACTAGCGGGAGTTGAGCAGTACTTC
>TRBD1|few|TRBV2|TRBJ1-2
CASSGRTGMGGYTF
TGTGCCAGCAGTGGGCGGACAGGGATGGGTGGCTACACCTTC
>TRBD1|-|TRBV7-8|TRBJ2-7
CASRRRQGDSYEQYF
TGTGCCAGCAGAAGACGACAGGGGGACTCCTACGAGCAGTACTTC
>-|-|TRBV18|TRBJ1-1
CASSSGSFSEAFF
TGTGCCAGCTCTTCAGGGTCATTTTCTGAAGCTTTCTTT
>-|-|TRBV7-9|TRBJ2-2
CASSPQLGRAGELFF
TGTGCCAGCAGCCCGCAACTAGGGCGGGCCGGGGAGCTGTTTTTT
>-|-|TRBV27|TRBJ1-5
CASSPCLGEGGSQPQHF
TGTGCCAGCAGTCCCTGCCTCGGGGAGGGGGGTAGTCAGCCCCAGCATTTT
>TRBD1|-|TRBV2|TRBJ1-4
CASSIYRGESEKLFF
TGTGCCAGCAGCATATACAGGGGGGAGAGTGAAAAACTGTTTTTT
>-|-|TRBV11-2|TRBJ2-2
CASSLEGLNTGELFF
TGTGCCAGCAGCCTCGAAGGACTAAACACCGGGGAGCTGTTTTTT
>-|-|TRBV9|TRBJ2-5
CASSPSVRVETQYF
TGTGCCAGCAGCCCAAGCGTTCGGGTTGAGACCCAGTACTTC
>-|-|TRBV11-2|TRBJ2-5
CASSFGLPGETQYF
TGTGCCAGCAGCTTCGGACTTCCTGGGGAGACCCAGTACTTC
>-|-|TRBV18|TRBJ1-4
CASSPGQYNEKLFF
TGTGCCAGCTCACCAGGACAGTATAATGAAAAACTGTTTTTT
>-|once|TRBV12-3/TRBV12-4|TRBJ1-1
CASSLAGGEAFF
TGTGCCAGCAGTTTAGCAGGGGGTGAAGCTTTCTTT
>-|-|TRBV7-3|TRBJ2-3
CASSLLANRGDTQYF
TGTGCCAGCAGCTTATTAGCGAATCGGGGAGATACGCAGTATTTT
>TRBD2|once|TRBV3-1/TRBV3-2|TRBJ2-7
CASSPRDLAGGQAYEQYF
TGTGCCAGCAGCCCCCGGGATCTAGCGGGAGGGCAGGCGTACGAGCAGTACTTC
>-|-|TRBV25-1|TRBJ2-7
CASSPGTYEQYF
TGTGCCAGCAGCCCGGGGACCTACGAGCAGTACTTC
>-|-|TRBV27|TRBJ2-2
CASSWTVNTGELFF
TGTGCCAGCAGTTGGACAGTCAACACCGGGGAGCTGTTTTTT
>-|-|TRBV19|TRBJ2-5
CASSIGYRDGLETQYF
TGTGCCAGTAGTATCGGCTACAGGGACGGGCTAGAGACCCAGTACTTC
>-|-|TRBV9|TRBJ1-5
CASSPRRLGQPQHF
TGTGCCAGCAGCCCCCGTCGACTGGGTCAGCCCCAGCATTTT
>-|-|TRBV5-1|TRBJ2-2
CASSLVETGELFF
TGCGCCAGCAGCTTGGTAGAGACCGGGGAGCTGTTTTTT
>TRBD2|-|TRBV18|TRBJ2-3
CASSPPGLAGGGTDTQYF
TGTGCCAGCTCACCACCAGGCCTAGCGGGGGGTGGCACAGATACGCAGTATTTT
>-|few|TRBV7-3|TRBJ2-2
CASSPHSTGELFF
TGTGCCAGCAGCCCCCACTCCACCGGGGAGCTGTTTTTT
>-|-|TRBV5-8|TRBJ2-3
CASSLGLRVDTQYF
TGTGCCAGCAGCTTGGGACTCCGGGTAGATACGCAGTATTTT
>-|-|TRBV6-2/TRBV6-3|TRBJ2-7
CASSYSPQGYEQYF
TGTGCCAGCAGTTACTCGCCGCAGGGTTACGAGCAGTACTTC
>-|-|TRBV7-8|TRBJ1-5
CASSSSGHFNQPQHF
TGTGCCAGCAGCTCCTCCGGACACTTCAATCAGCCCCAGCATTTT
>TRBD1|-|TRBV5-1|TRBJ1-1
CASSFGQGNTEAFF
TGCGCCAGCAGCTTCGGACAGGGGAACACTGAAGCTTTCTTT
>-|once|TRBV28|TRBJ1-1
CASSWGGGVTEAFF
TGTGCCAGCAGTTGGGGGGGAGGAGTCACTGAAGCTTTCTTT
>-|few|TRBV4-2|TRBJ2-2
CASSQEVGLAGRGELFF
TGTGCCAGCAGCCAAGAGGTGGGGCTTGCGGGGCGAGGGGAGCTGTTTTTT
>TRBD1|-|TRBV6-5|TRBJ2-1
CASRQGAYNEQFF
TGTGCCAGCAGACAGGGGGCCTACAATGAGCAGTTCTTC
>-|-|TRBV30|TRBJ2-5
CAWSVVSGKETQYF
TGTGCCTGGAGTGTGGTGTCCGGGAAAGAGACCCAGTACTTC
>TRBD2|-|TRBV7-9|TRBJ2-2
CASSPWLAGELNTGELFF
TGTGCCAGCAGCCCCTGGCTAGCGGGGGAACTGAACACCGGGGAGCTGTTTTTT